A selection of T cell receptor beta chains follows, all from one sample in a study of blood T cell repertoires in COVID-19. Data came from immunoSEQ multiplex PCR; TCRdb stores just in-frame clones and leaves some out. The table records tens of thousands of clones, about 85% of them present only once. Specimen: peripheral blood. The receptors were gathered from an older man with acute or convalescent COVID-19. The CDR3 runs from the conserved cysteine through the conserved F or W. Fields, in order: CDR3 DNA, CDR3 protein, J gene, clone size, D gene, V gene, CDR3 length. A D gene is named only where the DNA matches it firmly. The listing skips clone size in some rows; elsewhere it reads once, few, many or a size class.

cdr3_nt: TGCGCCAGCAGCTTGGGGACAGGGTATAACGAGCAGTACTTC; cdr3_aa: CASSLGTGYNEQYF; j_call: TRBJ2-7; clone_size: -; d_call: TRBD1; v_call: TRBV5-1; cdr3_length: 14
cdr3_nt: TGTGCCAGCAGTTTCGACAGGCGGTATGGCTACACCTTC; cdr3_aa: CASSFDRRYGYTF; j_call: TRBJ1-2; clone_size: -; d_call: -; v_call: TRBV12-3/TRBV12-4; cdr3_length: 13
cdr3_nt: TGCGCCAGCAGCTTGGCGGCTAGCGGGGACAATGAGCAGTTCTTC; cdr3_aa: CASSLAASGDNEQFF; j_call: TRBJ2-1; clone_size: -; d_call: TRBD2; v_call: TRBV5-1; cdr3_length: 15
cdr3_nt: TGTGCCAGCAGCCGGACAGGGGACGACTATGGCTACACCTTC; cdr3_aa: CASSRTGDDYGYTF; j_call: TRBJ1-2; clone_size: -; d_call: TRBD1; v_call: TRBV9; cdr3_length: 14
cdr3_nt: TGTGCCAGTAGTATGGGGACTATAAAACAAGAGACCCAGTACTTC; cdr3_aa: CASSMGTIKQETQYF; j_call: TRBJ2-5; clone_size: -; d_call: TRBD2; v_call: TRBV19; cdr3_length: 15
cdr3_nt: TGTGCCAGCAGCTTAAACAGGGGAGACTATGGCTACACCTTC; cdr3_aa: CASSLNRGDYGYTF; j_call: TRBJ1-2; clone_size: medium-sized; d_call: TRBD1; v_call: TRBV7-9; cdr3_length: 14
cdr3_nt: TGTGCCAGCAGCTTGGGCGGGGGTTCCTACAATGAGCAGTTCTTC; cdr3_aa: CASSLGGGSYNEQFF; j_call: TRBJ2-1; clone_size: -; d_call: TRBD2; v_call: TRBV11-1; cdr3_length: 15
cdr3_nt: TGTGCCAGCAGTGCTGGACTAGCGGGCCATACGCAGTATTTT; cdr3_aa: CASSAGLAGHTQYF; j_call: TRBJ2-3; clone_size: -; d_call: TRBD2; v_call: TRBV6-4; cdr3_length: 14
cdr3_nt: TGTGCCAGCAGCCCAATAACAGGGGCTCCAAATGAAAAACTGTTTTTT; cdr3_aa: CASSPITGAPNEKLFF; j_call: TRBJ1-4; clone_size: -; d_call: TRBD1; v_call: TRBV28; cdr3_length: 16
cdr3_nt: TGTGCCAGCAGTGAAATGGTTCGACTAGCGGGAGTGTACGAGCAGTACTTC; cdr3_aa: CASSEMVRLAGVYEQYF; j_call: TRBJ2-7; clone_size: -; d_call: TRBD2; v_call: TRBV2; cdr3_length: 17
cdr3_nt: TGCGCCAGCAGCCACGGGGGGGCCATTGGCGGCACAGATACGCAGTATTTT; cdr3_aa: CASSHGGAIGGTDTQYF; j_call: TRBJ2-3; clone_size: -; d_call: TRBD2; v_call: TRBV4-3; cdr3_length: 17
cdr3_nt: TGCAGCGTTGGGACAGGGGGCTACAATGAGCAGTTCTTC; cdr3_aa: CSVGTGGYNEQFF; j_call: TRBJ2-1; clone_size: once; d_call: TRBD1; v_call: TRBV29-1; cdr3_length: 13
cdr3_nt: TGTGCCAGCATCCAACGGGGCAATCAGCCCCAGCATTTT; cdr3_aa: CASIQRGNQPQHF; j_call: TRBJ1-5; clone_size: -; d_call: -; v_call: TRBV28; cdr3_length: 13
cdr3_nt: TGTGCCATCAGCCCCTCGGGAACTGAAGCTTTCTTT; cdr3_aa: CAISPSGTEAFF; j_call: TRBJ1-1; clone_size: -; d_call: -; v_call: TRBV10-3; cdr3_length: 12
cdr3_nt: TGTGCCAGCAGCTTGACTAGCGGAGATTACTACGAGCAGTACTTC; cdr3_aa: CASSLTSGDYYEQYF; j_call: TRBJ2-7; clone_size: -; d_call: TRBD2; v_call: TRBV7-8; cdr3_length: 15
cdr3_nt: TGCGCCAGCAGGACTTCCTACAATGAGCAGTTCTTC; cdr3_aa: CASRTSYNEQFF; j_call: TRBJ2-1; clone_size: -; d_call: -; v_call: TRBV10-1; cdr3_length: 12
cdr3_nt: TGTGCCAGCAGTTACTACATCCTCGGACAGGGAAAAAATCAGCCCCAGCATTTT; cdr3_aa: CASSYYILGQGKNQPQHF; j_call: TRBJ1-5; clone_size: once; d_call: TRBD1; v_call: TRBV6-2/TRBV6-3; cdr3_length: 18
cdr3_nt: TGTGCCAGCAGTCGGGGGACGGGGGATAGCTCCTATAATTCACCCCTCCACTTT; cdr3_aa: CASSRGTGDSSYNSPLHF; j_call: TRBJ1-6; clone_size: -; d_call: -; v_call: TRBV5-5; cdr3_length: 18
cdr3_nt: TGTGCCAGCAGTTTAGATCCCCAGGGGTCGAACACTGAAGCTTTCTTT; cdr3_aa: CASSLDPQGSNTEAFF; j_call: TRBJ1-1; clone_size: -; d_call: -; v_call: TRBV28; cdr3_length: 16
cdr3_nt: TGTGCCAGCAGCAAAGGTAGACAGCCCAGCTCCTATAATTCACCCCTCCACTTT; cdr3_aa: CASSKGRQPSSYNSPLHF; j_call: TRBJ1-6; clone_size: -; d_call: -; v_call: TRBV21-1; cdr3_length: 18
cdr3_nt: TGTGCCAGCAGCCTAGGGACTAGCGGGCAGTACTTC; cdr3_aa: CASSLGTSGQYF; j_call: TRBJ2-7; clone_size: -; d_call: TRBD2; v_call: TRBV3-1/TRBV3-2; cdr3_length: 12
cdr3_nt: TGTGCCAGCAGCTTAGGGGCAGGGGGACAGCCCCAGCATTTT; cdr3_aa: CASSLGAGGQPQHF; j_call: TRBJ1-5; clone_size: -; d_call: TRBD1; v_call: TRBV7-9; cdr3_length: 14
cdr3_nt: TGTGCTAGTGGTTTAGGAGCGGGGGGCGGCGGAGCTTTCTTT; cdr3_aa: CASGLGAGGGGAFF; j_call: TRBJ1-1; clone_size: -; d_call: -; v_call: TRBV12-5; cdr3_length: 14
cdr3_nt: TGTGCCAGCAGTTTGCCGGGCACAGATACGCAGTATTTT; cdr3_aa: CASSLPGTDTQYF; j_call: TRBJ2-3; clone_size: -; d_call: -; v_call: TRBV6-5; cdr3_length: 13
cdr3_nt: TGCGCCAGCAGCTTGAGGGGACAGGGGGACACCGGGGAGCTGTTTTTT; cdr3_aa: CASSLRGQGDTGELFF; j_call: TRBJ2-2; clone_size: -; d_call: TRBD1; v_call: TRBV5-1; cdr3_length: 16
cdr3_nt: TGTGCCAGCAGCTTATGGGAGGACACTGAAGCTTTCTTT; cdr3_aa: CASSLWEDTEAFF; j_call: TRBJ1-1; clone_size: once; d_call: -; v_call: TRBV7-2; cdr3_length: 13
cdr3_nt: TGTGCCAGCAGCGCGACCCCCCAGGGGGGCACTGAAGCTTTCTTT; cdr3_aa: CASSATPQGGTEAFF; j_call: TRBJ1-1; clone_size: once; d_call: TRBD1; v_call: TRBV7-3; cdr3_length: 15
cdr3_nt: TGTGCCAGCAGTTCCCCGGGGGGCAACACTGAAGCTTTCTTT; cdr3_aa: CASSSPGGNTEAFF; j_call: TRBJ1-1; clone_size: -; d_call: -; v_call: TRBV6-5; cdr3_length: 14
cdr3_nt: TGCGCCAGCAGCCTATCATTTGCAGGATCAAACCCCCAGCATTTT; cdr3_aa: CASSLSFAGSNPQHF; j_call: TRBJ1-5; clone_size: -; d_call: -; v_call: TRBV4-1; cdr3_length: 15
cdr3_nt: TGTGCCAGCAGAGACAGGGGTTTAAACTATGGCTACACCTTC; cdr3_aa: CASRDRGLNYGYTF; j_call: TRBJ1-2; clone_size: -; d_call: TRBD1; v_call: TRBV7-2; cdr3_length: 14
cdr3_nt: TGCGCCAGCAGCTTGGAACTAGCGGGAGACGAGCAGTTCTTC; cdr3_aa: CASSLELAGDEQFF; j_call: TRBJ2-1; clone_size: -; d_call: TRBD2; v_call: TRBV5-1; cdr3_length: 14
cdr3_nt: TGTGCCAGCAGCGTAGCTAGCGCAAGCTCCTACAATGAGCAGTTCTTC; cdr3_aa: CASSVASASSYNEQFF; j_call: TRBJ2-1; clone_size: -; d_call: -; v_call: TRBV9; cdr3_length: 16
cdr3_nt: TGTGCCAGCAGTGAAGCGCAACAGAACTATGGCTACACCTTC; cdr3_aa: CASSEAQQNYGYTF; j_call: TRBJ1-2; clone_size: -; d_call: -; v_call: TRBV2; cdr3_length: 14
cdr3_nt: TGTGCCAGCAGCTTAGCAGCGGGCTACTACAATGAGCAGTTCTTC; cdr3_aa: CASSLAAGYYNEQFF; j_call: TRBJ2-1; clone_size: few; d_call: -; v_call: TRBV7-2; cdr3_length: 15
cdr3_nt: TGTGCCCAGCAGTCAGGGGATTGGGAGACCCAGTACTTC; cdr3_aa: CAQQSGDWETQYF; j_call: TRBJ2-5; clone_size: -; d_call: -; v_call: TRBV7-9; cdr3_length: 13
cdr3_nt: TGTGCCAGCAGCTCAGGATTTTCGGATACGCAGTATTTT; cdr3_aa: CASSSGFSDTQYF; j_call: TRBJ2-3; clone_size: once; d_call: -; v_call: TRBV28; cdr3_length: 13
cdr3_nt: TGTGCCAGCAGCTCATTCGACAGAGCCAAAAACATTCAGTACTTC; cdr3_aa: CASSSFDRAKNIQYF; j_call: TRBJ2-4; clone_size: -; d_call: -; v_call: TRBV13; cdr3_length: 15
cdr3_nt: TGTGCCAGCAGCTCCCAACTAGCGGTAACCTACGAGCAGTACTTC; cdr3_aa: CASSSQLAVTYEQYF; j_call: TRBJ2-7; clone_size: once; d_call: TRBD2; v_call: TRBV7-2; cdr3_length: 15
cdr3_nt: TGTGCCAGCAGCCAGGCGCCGGGATACACAGATACGCAGTATTTT; cdr3_aa: CASSQAPGYTDTQYF; j_call: TRBJ2-3; clone_size: -; d_call: -; v_call: TRBV3-1/TRBV3-2; cdr3_length: 15
cdr3_nt: TGTGCCAGCAGAGACAGGGCTGAGACCCAGTACTTC; cdr3_aa: CASRDRAETQYF; j_call: TRBJ2-5; clone_size: -; d_call: TRBD1; v_call: TRBV2; cdr3_length: 12
cdr3_nt: TGTGCCATCAGACAGGGGGTCGGCGAGCCCCAGCATTTT; cdr3_aa: CAIRQGVGEPQHF; j_call: TRBJ1-5; clone_size: -; d_call: TRBD1; v_call: TRBV10-3; cdr3_length: 13
cdr3_nt: TGTGCCAGCAGCCTACTTCATCTTAAGCTGAACACTGAAGCTTTCTTT; cdr3_aa: CASSLLHLKLNTEAFF; j_call: TRBJ1-1; clone_size: -; d_call: -; v_call: TRBV5-6; cdr3_length: 16
cdr3_nt: TGTGCCATCAGTGGACTAGCGGCCTCTGCCGGGGAGCTGTTTTTT; cdr3_aa: CAISGLAASAGELFF; j_call: TRBJ2-2; clone_size: -; d_call: TRBD2; v_call: TRBV10-3; cdr3_length: 15
cdr3_nt: TGTGCCAGCATTAGGACAGTAACTAATGAAAAACTGTTTTTT; cdr3_aa: CASIRTVTNEKLFF; j_call: TRBJ1-4; clone_size: -; d_call: -; v_call: TRBV6-4; cdr3_length: 14
cdr3_nt: TGTGCCAGCAGCCAAGTTTTCAGGACAGTTAACACCGGGGAGCTGTTTTTT; cdr3_aa: CASSQVFRTVNTGELFF; j_call: TRBJ2-2; clone_size: -; d_call: -; v_call: TRBV3-1/TRBV3-2; cdr3_length: 17
cdr3_nt: TGTGCCAGCAGCCTGGGCAGTACTGGCTACACCTTC; cdr3_aa: CASSLGSTGYTF; j_call: TRBJ1-2; clone_size: -; d_call: -; v_call: TRBV7-8; cdr3_length: 12